These T cell receptor beta chains were read from a single sample in a study of T cells in Graves' hyperthyroidism and ophthalmopathy. TCRdb called the multiplex PCR reads again in MiXCR, with one record for every CDR3 protein. The sample includes about 290,000 distinct CDR3 sequences, roughly 19% of them seen just once. Source material: blood. These receptors were obtained from a man aged 45-60 years with Graves' ophthalmopathy. CDR3s include the opening cysteine and the closing phenylalanine or tryptophan. The D gene is left open where the match is weak. Only some rows state a clone size, as once, few, many or a class for expanded clones.

j_call clone_size v_call d_call cdr3_aa cdr3_nt
TRBJ2-7 few TRBV28 - CASSLPQGWYEQYF TGTGCCAGCAGTTTACCACAGGGTTGGTACGAGCAGTACTTC
TRBJ1-3 - TRBV12-3/TRBV12-4 TRBD1 CASSQTGVGNTIYF TGTGCCAGCAGCCAGACAGGGGTAGGAAACACCATATATTTT
TRBJ2-5 many TRBV4-2 - CASRGTQETQYF TGTGCCAGCCGGGGGACCCAAGAGACCCAGTACTTC
TRBJ2-4 many TRBV2 - CASSEAEWVAKNIQYF TGTGCCAGCAGTGAAGCGGAATGGGTAGCCAAAAACATTCAGTACTTC
TRBJ2-3 few TRBV13 - CASSLGPGDTQYF TGTGCCAGCAGCTTAGGGCCCGGTGATACGCAGTATTTT
TRBJ1-1 - TRBV5-1 - CASSLDATALNTEAFF TGCGCCAGCAGCTTGGACGCGACAGCCTTGAACACTGAAGCTTTCTTT
TRBJ2-7 few TRBV14 - CASSQAKGNRVSYEQYF TGTGCCAGCAGCCAAGCTAAGGGGAACAGGGTCTCCTACGAGCAGTACTTC
TRBJ2-7 - TRBV7-3 TRBD2 CASRPPGLATTYEQYF TGTGCCAGCAGGCCGCCGGGACTAGCGACCACCTACGAGCAGTACTTC
TRBJ2-7 few TRBV28 - CASRNPGPDTHEQYF TGTGCCAGCCGCAATCCCGGGCCAGACACCCACGAGCAGTACTTC
TRBJ2-1 - TRBV7-9 - CASSRNYRVPLYNEQFF TGTGCCAGCAGCCGTAATTACAGGGTCCCACTCTACAATGAGCAGTTCTTC
TRBJ2-3 - TRBV14 - CASSQGLSSTQYF TGTGCCAGCAGCCAAGGACTATCTAGCACGCAGTATTTT
TRBJ2-2 - TRBV27 TRBD2 CASSPRLAGGAGELFF TGTGCCAGCAGTCCGAGACTAGCGGGAGGTGCTGGGGAGCTGTTTTTT
TRBJ1-2 - TRBV7-3 - CASSLTGGGYGYTF TGTGCCAGCAGCTTAACGGGGGGGGGATATGGCTACACCTTC
TRBJ1-1 - TRBV9 - CASSVVTGPEAFF TGTGCCAGCAGCGTAGTAACAGGTCCTGAAGCTTTCTTT
TRBJ1-1 - TRBV14 - CASSQDSWQGNTEAFF TGTGCCAGCAGCCAAGATTCGTGGCAGGGAAACACTGAAGCTTTCTTT
TRBJ2-3 - TRBV2 - CASSEPEPGSGTQYF TGTGCCAGCAGTGAACCCGAGCCCGGCAGTGGTACGCAGTATTTT
TRBJ2-7 many TRBV20-1 TRBD2 CSANPSGGGYEQYF TGCAGTGCCAACCCCTCGGGAGGGGGGTACGAGCAGTACTTC
TRBJ2-2 few TRBV30 - CAWSVGHSIPTGELFF TGTGCCTGGAGTGTCGGGCATTCCATTCCCACCGGGGAGCTGTTTTTT
TRBJ2-1 many TRBV2 - CASGGLRGNNEQFF TGTGCCAGCGGGGGTTTGCGAGGGAACAATGAGCAGTTCTTC
TRBJ2-5 few TRBV5-1 - CASRGTGLATQYF TGCGCCAGCAGAGGCACAGGGCTCGCGACCCAGTACTTC
TRBJ2-7 many TRBV27 TRBD1 CASSLDRGPSLYEQYF TGTGCCAGCAGCCTCGACAGGGGGCCTAGTCTCTACGAGCAGTACTTC
TRBJ2-3 - TRBV6-2/TRBV6-3 - CASSLQGAGSTDTQYF TGTGCCAGCAGTCTCCAAGGCGCGGGGAGCACAGATACGCAGTATTTT
TRBJ2-5 - TRBV28 - CASSLPKSYQETQYF TGTGCCAGCAGTTTACCCAAGTCGTACCAAGAGACCCAGTACTTC
TRBJ1-1 many TRBV2 - CASSRGPKDTEAFF TGTGCCAGCTCCCGAGGGCCAAAGGACACTGAAGCTTTCTTT